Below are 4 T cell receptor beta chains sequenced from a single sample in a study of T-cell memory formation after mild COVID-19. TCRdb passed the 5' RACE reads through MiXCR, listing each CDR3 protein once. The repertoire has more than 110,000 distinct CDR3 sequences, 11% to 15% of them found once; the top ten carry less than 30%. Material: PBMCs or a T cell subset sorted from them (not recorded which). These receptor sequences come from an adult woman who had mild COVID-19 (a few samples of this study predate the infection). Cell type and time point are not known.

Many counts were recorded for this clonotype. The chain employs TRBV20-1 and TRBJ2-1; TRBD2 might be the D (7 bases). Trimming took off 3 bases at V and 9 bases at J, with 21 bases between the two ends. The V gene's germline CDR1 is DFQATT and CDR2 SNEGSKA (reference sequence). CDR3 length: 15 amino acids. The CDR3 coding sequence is TGCAGTGCTAGTCGACTAGCTGGGCCACAGGGTGAGCAGTTCTTC. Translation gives CSASRLAGPQGEQFF.

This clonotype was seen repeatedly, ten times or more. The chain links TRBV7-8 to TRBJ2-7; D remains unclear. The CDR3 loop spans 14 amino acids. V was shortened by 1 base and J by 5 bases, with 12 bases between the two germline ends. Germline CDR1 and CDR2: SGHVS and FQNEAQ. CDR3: CASSLDPSSDEQYF. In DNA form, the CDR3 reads TGTGCCAGCAGCTTAGATCCCTCTTCTGACGAGCAGTACTTC.

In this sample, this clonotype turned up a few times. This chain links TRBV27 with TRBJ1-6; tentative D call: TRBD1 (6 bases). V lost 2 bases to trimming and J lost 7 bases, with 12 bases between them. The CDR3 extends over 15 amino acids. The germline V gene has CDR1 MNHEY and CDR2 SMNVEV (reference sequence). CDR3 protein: CASSLRPGANSPLHF. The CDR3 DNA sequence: TGTGCCAGCAGTTTAAGGCCAGGGGCAAATTCACCCCTCCACTTT.

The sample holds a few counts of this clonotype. As DNA, the CDR3 is TGTGCCAGCAGCTTAGATAGGGGGTACAATGAGCAGTTCTTC. Its translation is CASSLDRGYNEQFF. This chain links TRBV13 with TRBJ2-1; possible D gene TRBD1, 6 bases. Germline lookup yields CDR1 PRHDT and CDR2 FYEKMQ (reference sequence). This CDR3 has 14 residues. Trimming took off 1 base at V and 4 bases at J, with 8 bases between the two ends.